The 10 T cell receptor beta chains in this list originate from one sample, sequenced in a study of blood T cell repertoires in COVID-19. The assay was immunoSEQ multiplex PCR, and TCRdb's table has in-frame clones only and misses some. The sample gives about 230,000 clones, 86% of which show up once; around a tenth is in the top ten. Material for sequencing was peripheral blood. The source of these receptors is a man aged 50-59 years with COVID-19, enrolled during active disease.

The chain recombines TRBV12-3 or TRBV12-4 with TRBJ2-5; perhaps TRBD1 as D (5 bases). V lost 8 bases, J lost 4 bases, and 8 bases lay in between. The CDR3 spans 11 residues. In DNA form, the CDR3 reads TGTGCCAGCGGGGCGGTAGAGACCCAGTACTTC. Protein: CASGAVETQYF.

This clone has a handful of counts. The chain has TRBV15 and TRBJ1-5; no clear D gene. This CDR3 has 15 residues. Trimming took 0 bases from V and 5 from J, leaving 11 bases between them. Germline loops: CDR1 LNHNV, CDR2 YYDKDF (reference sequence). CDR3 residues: CATSRDGFLHQPQHF. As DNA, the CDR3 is TGTGCCACCAGCAGAGATGGCTTCCTCCATCAGCCCCAGCATTTT.

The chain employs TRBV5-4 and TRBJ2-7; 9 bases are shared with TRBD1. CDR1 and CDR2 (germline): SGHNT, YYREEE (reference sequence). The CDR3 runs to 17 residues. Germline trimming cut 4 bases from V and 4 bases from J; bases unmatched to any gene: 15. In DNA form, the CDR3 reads TGTGCCAGCAGCCTGCTGGGAGGTGGGACAGGGCCGTACGAGCAGTACTTC. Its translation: CASSLLGGGTGPYEQYF.

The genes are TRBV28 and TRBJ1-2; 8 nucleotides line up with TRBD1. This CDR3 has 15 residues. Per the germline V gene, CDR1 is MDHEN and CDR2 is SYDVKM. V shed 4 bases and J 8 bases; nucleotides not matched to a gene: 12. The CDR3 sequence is CASSSSGQADGGYTF. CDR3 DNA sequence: TGTGCCAGCAGTTCCTCGGGACAGGCGGACGGCGGCTACACCTTC.

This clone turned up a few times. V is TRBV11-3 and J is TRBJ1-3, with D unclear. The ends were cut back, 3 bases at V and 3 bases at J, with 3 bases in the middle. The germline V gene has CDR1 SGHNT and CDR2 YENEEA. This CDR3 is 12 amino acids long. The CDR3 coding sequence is TGTGCCAGCAGCTTCAGTGGAAACACCATATATTTT. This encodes CASSFSGNTIYF.

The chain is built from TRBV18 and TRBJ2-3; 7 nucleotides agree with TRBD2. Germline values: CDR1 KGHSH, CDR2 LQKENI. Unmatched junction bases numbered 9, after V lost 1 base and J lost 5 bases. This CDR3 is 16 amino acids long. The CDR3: CASSPRGAGAVDTQYF. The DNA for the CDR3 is TGTGCCAGCTCACCACGGGGTGCGGGAGCCGTAGATACGCAGTATTTT.

CDR3 nucleotides: TGTGCCAGCAGCAATAGGGGTCGGCCTGAAAGCAATCAGCCCCAGCATTTT. Amino acid sequence: CASSNRGRPESNQPQHF. The chain joins TRBV21-1 to TRBJ1-5; the table gives TRBD1 as D, unverified against the DNA. TRBV21-1 has pseudogene status. CDR3 length equals 17 residues.

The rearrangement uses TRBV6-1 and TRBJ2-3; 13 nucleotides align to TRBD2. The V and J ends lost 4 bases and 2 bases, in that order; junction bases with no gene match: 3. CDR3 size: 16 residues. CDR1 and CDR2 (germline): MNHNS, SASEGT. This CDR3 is CASSATSGGNTDTQYF. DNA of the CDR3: TGTGCCAGCAGTGCGACTAGCGGGGGGAACACAGATACGCAGTATTTT.

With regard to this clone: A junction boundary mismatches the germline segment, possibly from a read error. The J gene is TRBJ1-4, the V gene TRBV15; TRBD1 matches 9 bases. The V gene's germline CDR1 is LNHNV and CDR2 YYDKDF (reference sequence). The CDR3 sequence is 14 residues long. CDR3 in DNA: TGTGCCACCAGAAGAGGGGACAGGGATGAAAAACTGTTTTTT. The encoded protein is CATRRGDRDEKLFF.

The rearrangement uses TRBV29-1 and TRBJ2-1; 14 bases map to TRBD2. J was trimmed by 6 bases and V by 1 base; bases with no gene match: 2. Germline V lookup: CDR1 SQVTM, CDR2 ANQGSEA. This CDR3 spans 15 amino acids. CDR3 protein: CSVEVGTSGSNEQFF. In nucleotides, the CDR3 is TGCAGCGTTGAAGTTGGGACTAGCGGGAGCAATGAGCAGTTCTTC.